The 5 T cell receptor beta chains given below trace back to one sample, sequenced in a study of T cell changes during pregnancy in multiple sclerosis. Sequencing used immunoSEQ multiplex PCR; TCRdb keeps in-frame clones, though not all of them. The sample lists roughly 110,000 clones; around 90% were seen once. Sequencing was performed on peripheral blood, taken after pregnancy. Source of these receptors: a female donor with multiple sclerosis, enrolled in a pregnancy study.

This clone occurred a few times. The chain employs TRBV19 and TRBJ1-1; maybe TRBD1 (6 bases). Between the trimmed V and J ends, which lost 3 bases and 9 bases, there was a span of 17 bases. Germline V gene lookup returns CDR1 LNHDA and CDR2 SQIVND (reference sequence). CDR3 length equals 14 residues. This CDR3 reads CASSIGWDNRQAFF. DNA of the CDR3: TGTGCCAGTAGTATTGGCTGGGACAACCGACAAGCTTTCTTT.

This clone was recorded only once. This chain joins TRBV11-2 and TRBJ1-1, with D maybe TRBD1 (5 bases). Germline CDR1 reads SGHAT; CDR2 reads FQNNGV. The CDR3 consists of 18 residues. Trimming removed 1 base from V and 6 bases from J, with 24 bases in between. This CDR3 is CASSLGRGTSGRGSEAFF. In DNA form, the CDR3 reads TGTGCCAGCAGCTTAGGTCGGGGGACGTCGGGACGGGGCTCTGAAGCTTTCTTT. Full variable domain (missing parts from reference TRBV11-2 and TRBJ1-1): EAGVAQSPRYKIIEKRQSVAFWCNPISGHATLYWYQQILGQGPKLLIQFQNNGVVDDSQLPKDRFSAERLKGVDSTLKIQPAKLEDSAVYLCASSLGRGTSGRGSEAFFGQGTRLTVV.

This sequence joins TRBV19 and TRBJ2-6; possible D gene TRBD1, 8 bases. The CDR3 totals 18 residues. Trimming took 5 bases from V and 0 from J, leaving 17 bases between them. Germline V gene sequence: CDR1 LNHDA, CDR2 SQIVND (reference sequence). The CDR3 reads CASSFGQGGVSGANVLTF. CDR3 DNA: TGTGCCAGTAGTTTCGGACAGGGAGGGGTCTCTGGGGCCAACGTCCTGACTTTC.

The J gene is TRBJ1-2, the V gene TRBV29-1; TRBD1 agrees at 8 bases. Losses at the gene ends were 5 bases for V and 3 bases for J; bases not matched to a gene: 11. The CDR3 runs to 15 residues. Germline CDR1 SQVTM, CDR2 ANQGSEA. The CDR3 is CSVLAGTGSDYGYTF. The CDR3 bases are TGCAGCGTTCTTGCCGGGACAGGTTCAGACTATGGCTACACCTTC. The entire variable domain, with the rest obtained from reference TRBV29-1 and TRBJ1-2, is as follows: SAVISQKPSRDICQRGTSLTIQCQVDSQVTMMFWYRQQPGQSLTLIATANQGSEATYESGFVIDKFPISRPNLTFSTLTVSNMSPEDSSIYLCSVLAGTGSDYGYTFGSGTRLTVV.

This chain links TRBV7-6 with TRBJ2-7, with D maybe TRBD1 (6 bases). Deletions cut 3 bases from V and 2 bases from J, with 8 bases between. There are 13 residues in the CDR3. From germline, CDR1 is SGHVS and CDR2 FNYEAQ. CDR3 DNA: TGTGCCAGCAGCTTGAGGACAGCCTACGAGCAGTACTTC. Amino acid sequence: CASSLRTAYEQYF.